These 30 T cell receptor beta chains originate from one sample sequenced in a study of T cells after yellow fever vaccination. Via MiXCR, TCRdb re-called the 5' RACE reads, giving one row per CDR3 protein. The table has about 630,000 distinct CDR3 sequences, 9% to 15% seen once. Sequenced material: PBMCs, taken on the day of the yellow fever booster vaccination. These receptor sequences come from a man between 25 and 39 years old who received the YFV17D yellow fever vaccine.

The chain has TRBV2 and TRBJ2-3; possibly TRBD1 or TRBD2 for D (6 bases each). This CDR3 contains 18 residues. Germline CDR1 and CDR2: SNHLY and FYNNEI. V lost 5 bases, J lost 2 bases, and 23 bases lay in between. CDR3 residues: CASSLGGGWGRYTDTQYF. The CDR3 bases are TGTGCCAGCAGTTTAGGAGGGGGTTGGGGGAGGTACACAGATACGCAGTATTTT.

This clonotype has just a few counts. The V call is TRBV6-1, the J call TRBJ1-3; D unclear. CDR1 is MNHNS, CDR2 SASEGT, per germline. V gave up 6 bases and J gave up 6 bases, with 15 bases separating them. This CDR3 region has 14 residues. Written as DNA, the CDR3 is TGTGCCAGCAGATGGACTATCCGGGAAAACACCATATATTTT. Its translation: CASRWTIRENTIYF.

This clonotype was seen at least ten times. The chain couples TRBV6-1 to TRBJ2-5; TRBD1 aligns across 9 bases. Losses at the gene ends were 6 bases for V and 4 bases for J; bases not matched to a gene: 12. The CDR3 spans 16 residues. Germline V lookup: CDR1 MNHNS, CDR2 SASEGT. CDR3 loop: CASSARTGASGETQYF. Written as DNA, the CDR3 is TGTGCCAGCAGCGCACGGACAGGGGCGAGTGGAGAGACCCAGTACTTC.

In its sample, this clonotype was seen a few times. The gene calls are TRBV4-2 and TRBJ1-1; 10 nucleotides line up with TRBD1. From germline, CDR1 is LGHNA and CDR2 YNFKEQ. This CDR3 is 20 amino acids long. V dropped 4 bases and J dropped 6; count of bases not matched to a gene: 23. The DNA of the CDR3 is TGTGCCAGCAGCCCGAGAGACAGGGGGCGAATCAAGATGGGTATGGCTGAAGCTTTCTTT. Its translation: CASSPRDRGRIKMGMAEAFF.

This clonotype was recorded a few times. This chain uses TRBV27 with TRBJ2-3; D might be TRBD2 (5 bases). The CDR3 runs 14 residues. The V gene's germline CDR1 is MNHEY and CDR2 SMNVEV (reference sequence). Trimming shortened V by 4 bases and J by 5 bases, and 13 bases separated the two germline ends. The CDR3 is CASSSGLAQDTQYF. CDR3 in DNA: TGTGCCAGCAGTTCGGGTCTAGCCCAAGATACGCAGTATTTT.

This clonotype has a count of ten or more. V is TRBV6-5 and J is TRBJ2-7; the match to TRBD2 covers 7 bases. The CDR3 has 16 amino acids. V gave up 2 bases and J gave up 2 bases; unmatched junction bases: 9. Germline V gene data show CDR1 as MNHEY and CDR2 as SVGAGI. The CDR3 nucleotides read TGTGCCAGCAGTTACGCCGAGGGAGGGGCCCCCTACGAGCAGTACTTC. Translation gives CASSYAEGGAPYEQYF.

In its sample, this clonotype was seen many times. V is TRBV10-3 and J is TRBJ1-3; D remains unclear. Germline V lookup: CDR1 ENHRY, CDR2 SYGVKD. The CDR3 loop spans 13 amino acids. V was pared by 2 bases and J by 4 bases, with 6 bases between. The CDR3 nucleotides read TGTGCCATCAGTGAGGAAAGAGGAAACACCATATATTTT. Amino acids: CAISEERGNTIYF.

The V and J genes are TRBV20-1 and TRBJ2-1, with 8 bases identical to TRBD1. V lost 5 bases to trimming and J lost 3 bases; unmatched junction nucleotides: 6. Germline V gene sequence: CDR1 DFQATT, CDR2 SNEGSKA (reference sequence). The CDR3 has 14 residues. CDR3 DNA sequence: TGCAGTGCTCCCGGGACAGGTGTCTACAATGAGCAGTTCTTC. It translates to CSAPGTGVYNEQFF.

This clonotype turned up a few times. The CDR3: CASSPPGTGGGYTF. In DNA, the CDR3 is TGTGCCAGCAGTCCACCCGGGACAGGGGGCGGCTACACCTTC. The V call is TRBV27, the J call TRBJ1-2; 12 nucleotides match TRBD1. Germline V CDR1 and CDR2: MNHEY, SMNVEV (reference sequence). The CDR3 is 14 residues long. The J segment lost 8 bases and the V segment lost 5 bases, leaving 6 bases of the junction unmatched.

This chain uses TRBV7-2 with TRBJ2-3, with 7 positions matching TRBD2. Unmatched junction bases numbered 8, after V lost 1 base and J lost 4 bases. CDR1 SGHTA and CDR2 FQGNSA come from the germline V gene. The CDR3 is 16 amino acids. As DNA, the CDR3 is TGTGCCAGCAGCTTAGACGGCGGACTAGTTTCAGATACGCAGTATTTT. Encoded protein: CASSLDGGLVSDTQYF.

CDR3 sequence: CATSDPGTSGSRDTQYF. The CDR3 DNA is TGTGCCACCAGTGATCCCGGGACTAGCGGGAGTCGAGATACGCAGTATTTT. This chain uses TRBV24-1 with TRBJ2-3; 14 bases are a match to TRBD2. The V gene end was trimmed by 3 bases and the J gene end by 5 bases; junction bases not matched to a gene: 6. This CDR3 spans 17 amino acids. Germline V gene sequence: CDR1 KGHDR, CDR2 SFDVKD.

This clonotype has more than one count but fewer than ten. The chain joins TRBV7-3 to TRBJ2-1; D possibly matches TRBD1 or TRBD2 (7 bases each). V lost 1 base to trimming and J lost 6 bases, with 22 bases between them. The germline V gene encodes CDR1 SGHTA and CDR2 FQGTGA. The CDR3 is 18 amino acids. CDR3 loop: CASSLKGAGAYISNEQFF. The DNA for the CDR3 is TGTGCCAGCAGCTTAAAGGGGGCGGGGGCATATATTTCCAATGAGCAGTTCTTC.

The rearrangement uses TRBV5-1 and TRBJ2-3; 8 bases are shared with TRBD2. Germline assignment: CDR1 SGHRS and CDR2 YFSETQ. This CDR3 comprises 14 residues. V lost 7 bases, J lost 1 base, and 5 bases stayed unmatched. For the CDR3, the DNA is TGCGCCAGCGCCGGGACTAGTCGCACAGATACGCAGTATTTT. As protein: CASAGTSRTDTQYF.

There are a few counts of this clonotype. The rearrangement uses TRBV6-2 or TRBV6-3 and TRBJ2-1; D unresolved. The V end was cut by 2 bases, the J end by 8 bases, with 7 bases between. Germline V gene lookup returns CDR1 MNHEY and CDR2 SVGEGT. The CDR3 extends over 12 amino acids. For the CDR3, the DNA is TGTGCCAGCAGTTACCCCGGCTATGAGCAGTTCTTC. This gives the protein CASSYPGYEQFF.

The chain joins TRBV6-1 to TRBJ1-2; D perhaps matches TRBD1 (5 bases). The length of the CDR3 is 13 residues. Deletions cut 3 bases from V and 6 bases from J, with 11 bases between. Germline V gene lookup returns CDR1 MNHNS and CDR2 SASEGT. The CDR3 loop is CASSDRAGNGYTF. CDR3 sequence (DNA): TGTGCCAGCAGTGACAGGGCCGGTAATGGCTACACCTTC.

This clonotype has only a few counts. The chain uses TRBV25-1 and TRBJ1-1, with TRBD1 matching 7 bases. The CDR3 totals 16 residues. CDR1 MGHDK and CDR2 SYGVNS come from the germline V gene. Trimming took 4 bases from V and 0 from J; bases not matched to a gene: 8. The CDR3 spells CASSGPWTGLNTEAFF. Here the CDR3 DNA reads TGTGCCAGCAGTGGCCCCTGGACAGGCTTGAACACTGAAGCTTTCTTT. Full variable domain (remainder filled in from reference TRBV25-1 and TRBJ1-1): EADIYQTPRYLVIGTGKKITLECSQTMGHDKMYWYQQDPGMELHLIHYSYGVNSTEKGDLSSESTVSRIRTEHFPLTLESARPSHTSQYLCASSGPWTGLNTEAFFGQGTRLTVV.

This chain uses TRBV28 with TRBJ2-7; 14 positions match TRBD2. Germline values: CDR1 MDHEN, CDR2 SYDVKM. The CDR3 consists of 15 residues. Germline trimming cut 5 bases from V and 6 bases from J; bases unmatched to any gene: 6. CDR3 sequence: CASSRTSGRTGEQYF. In DNA, the CDR3 is TGTGCCAGCAGTAGGACTAGCGGGAGGACCGGCGAGCAGTACTTC.

This clonotype was observed a few times. The chain links TRBV7-9 to TRBJ2-1; maybe TRBD2 (6 bases). Germline-derived CDR1 and CDR2 are SEHNR and FQNEAQ (reference sequence). V lost 0 bases and J lost 7, with 10 bases in between. The CDR3 runs to 14 residues. CDR3 sequence (DNA): TGTGCCAGCAGCTTAGCGGGACTTCTGAATGAGCAGTTCTTC. Protein product: CASSLAGLLNEQFF.

Only a few counts were recorded for this clonotype. The V gene is TRBV3-1, the J gene TRBJ2-1, with 10 bases aligning to TRBD2. The CDR3 consists of 18 residues. The J segment lost 5 bases and the V segment lost 8 bases, leaving 18 bases of the junction unmatched. Germline lookup yields CDR1 LGHDT and CDR2 YNNKEL (reference sequence). Here the CDR3 DNA reads TGTGCCAGCTGTTTTCGGTCTTCTAGCGGGAGTCTCCACAATGAGCAGTTCTTC. Residues: CASCFRSSSGSLHNEQFF.

The rearrangement joins TRBV5-1 to TRBJ1-1; unclear D gene. The CDR3 covers 13 residues. Trimming left V 5 bases short and J 0 bases short, with 8 bases between. Per the germline V gene, CDR1 is SGHRS and CDR2 is YFSETQ. This CDR3 reads CASRVQLNTEAFF. As DNA, the CDR3 is TGCGCCAGCAGAGTACAGCTGAACACTGAAGCTTTCTTT.

This clonotype was observed a few times. This rearrangement joins TRBV5-1 to TRBJ2-1; weak D call: TRBD1 (5 bases). Germline V gene data show CDR1 as SGHRS and CDR2 as YFSETQ. Trimming stripped 0 bases from V and 0 bases from J, with 7 bases between. This CDR3 region has 15 residues. The CDR3 protein is CASSLVDSSYNEQFF. CDR3 sequence (DNA): TGCGCCAGCAGCTTGGTCGACAGCTCCTACAATGAGCAGTTCTTC.

This chain uses TRBV14 with TRBJ2-5; D remains ambiguous. The CDR3 extends over 12 amino acids. The germline gives CDR1 SGHDN, CDR2 FVKESK. V was clipped by 2 bases and J by 10 bases, with 11 bases between them. The CDR3 DNA is TGTGCCAGCAGCCAATCTACTCGGGTCCAGTACTTC. It codes for CASSQSTRVQYF.

The CDR3 reads CASSAPGREETQYF. The CDR3 DNA reads as TGTGCCAGCAGCGCACCGGGACGAGAAGAGACCCAGTACTTC. The genes are TRBV6-1 and TRBJ2-5, with D perhaps given as TRBD1 or TRBD2 (5 bases each). Germline lookup yields CDR1 MNHNS and CDR2 SASEGT. CDR3 length equals 14 residues. The germline V and J ends were trimmed by 6 bases and 3 bases, with 14 bases remaining between them.

This rearrangement joins TRBV15 to TRBJ1-2; no firm D call. CDR3 size: 14 residues. The V gene's germline CDR1 is LNHNV and CDR2 YYDKDF (reference sequence). Trimming took 0 bases from V and 4 from J, leaving 9 bases between them. The CDR3 DNA sequence: TGTGCCACCAGCAGAGATGCGGTAATCTATGGCTACACCTTC. It specifies CATSRDAVIYGYTF.

This clonotype has more than one count but fewer than ten. The chain is built from TRBV25-1 and TRBJ2-1; possibly TRBD1 for D (5 bases). V was clipped by 0 bases and J by 5 bases, with 5 bases between them. The length of the CDR3 is 13 residues. Germline lookup yields CDR1 MGHDK and CDR2 SYGVNS. The CDR3: CASSEYRDNEQFF. CDR3 coding DNA: TGTGCCAGCAGTGAATACAGGGACAATGAGCAGTTCTTC.

This clonotype was counted between two and nine times. The chain is built from TRBV30 and TRBJ2-5, with D possibly called TRBD1 or TRBD2 (5 bases each). CDR1 is GTSNPN and CDR2 is SVGIG in the germline V gene (reference sequence). Trimming took off 0 bases at V and 5 bases at J, with 13 bases between the two ends. This CDR3 has 14 amino acids. CDR3 in DNA: TGTGCCTGGAGTGTAAGAACAGGACTGGAGACCCAGTACTTC. It yields the protein CAWSVRTGLETQYF.

This rearrangement joins TRBV20-1 to TRBJ2-1; a possible D gene is TRBD2 (7 bases). CDR3 length equals 15 residues. Deletions cut 1 base from V and 6 bases from J, with 16 bases between. Germline V lookup: CDR1 DFQATT, CDR2 SNEGSKA (reference sequence). CDR3 loop: CSARGTRGGINEQFF. The CDR3 DNA follows: TGCAGTGCTAGAGGGACTAGGGGGGGGATCAATGAGCAGTTCTTC.

This clonotype has more than one count but fewer than ten. Here the CDR3 DNA reads TGTGCCAGCAGCCAGCGAAGGCTAGGGGTCACAGATACGCAGTATTTT. Encoded protein: CASSQRRLGVTDTQYF. The V call is TRBV7-2, the J call TRBJ2-3; TRBD1 might be the D (5 bases). The V gene lost 5 bases and the J gene lost 2 bases, with 17 bases spanning the gap. This CDR3 contains 16 residues. Germline V lookup: CDR1 SGHTA, CDR2 FQGNSA. Full variable domain (outside the CDR3, taken from reference TRBV7-2 and TRBJ2-3): GAGVSQSPSNKVTEKGKDVELRCDPISGHTALYWYRQSLGQGLEFLIYFQGNSAPDKSGLPSDRFSAERTGGSVSTLTIQRTQQEDSAVYLCASSQRRLGVTDTQYFGPGTRLTVL.

This chain links TRBV7-9 with TRBJ2-1; D ambiguous. Between the trimmed V and J ends, which lost 5 bases and 5 bases, there was a span of 19 bases. CDR1 is SEHNR and CDR2 is FQNEAQ in the germline V gene (reference sequence). The CDR3 has 16 amino acids. CDR3 sequence: CASSKARTITNNEQFF. CDR3 DNA sequence: TGTGCCAGCAGCAAAGCCAGGACCATCACGAACAATGAGCAGTTCTTC.

The count of this clonotype is one. The CDR3 DNA follows: TGTGCCAGCAGTGAACCTACCCAGCGGAGGAATTACAATGAGCAGTTCTTC. This gives the protein CASSEPTQRRNYNEQFF. V usage is TRBV28 and J usage is TRBJ2-1, with D possibly being TRBD2 (5 bases). The V end lost 5 bases, the J end lost 4 bases, and 21 bases lay between the germline ends. This CDR3 is 17 amino acids long. Germline V CDR1 and CDR2: MDHEN, SYDVKM.